The rows below give T cell receptor beta chains drawn from one sample of a study of cytomegalovirus exposure and HLA in healthy donors. TCRdb's copy holds only in-frame clones and misses some; the assay was immunoSEQ multiplex PCR. The table shows around 88,000 clones, with over 75% occurring only once. Input material: PBMCs. These TCRs come from a man aged 50-60 years in good health and CMV-seropositive. Each CDR3 is given with its conserved first and last residue. D genes are given only for firm matches. Clone size is not always given. Where it is, it says once, few, many or a class for expanded clones.

V gene: TRBV4-3; D gene: .; CDR3 length: 13; J gene: TRBJ1-1; clone size: few; CDR3 DNA: TGCGCCAGCAGCCAAGACTTCCGGACTGAAGCTTTCTTT; CDR3 protein: CASSQDFRTEAFF
V gene: TRBV10-3; D gene: TRBD1; CDR3 length: 11; J gene: TRBJ1-2; clone size: .; CDR3 DNA: TGTGCCATCAGGGGGACAGGGAGCTGCACCTTC; CDR3 protein: CAIRGTGSCTF
V gene: TRBV6-4; D gene: .; CDR3 length: 16; J gene: TRBJ1-5; clone size: .; CDR3 DNA: TGTGCCAGCAGGGCGGGGTTGCGGGCTTGCAATCAGCCCCAGCATTTT; CDR3 protein: CASRAGLRACNQPQHF
V gene: TRBV12-1; D gene: .; CDR3 length: 15; J gene: TRBJ1-1; clone size: few; CDR3 DNA: TGTGCCAGCAGTTTCGCAGGGGGCGAGGGCACTGAAGCTTTCTTT; CDR3 protein: CASSFAGGEGTEAFF
V gene: TRBV2; D gene: .; CDR3 length: 14; J gene: TRBJ1-2; clone size: .; CDR3 DNA: TGTGCCAGCAGTAATGAGGCAGGGCCCTATGGCTACACCTTC; CDR3 protein: CASSNEAGPYGYTF
V gene: TRBV7-2; D gene: TRBD2; CDR3 length: 14; J gene: TRBJ2-1; clone size: .; CDR3 DNA: TGTGCCAGCAGCTCTATGGGACTAGCGGCTGAGCAGTTCTTC; CDR3 protein: CASSSMGLAAEQFF
V gene: TRBV27; D gene: TRBD1; CDR3 length: 15; J gene: TRBJ2-3; clone size: .; CDR3 DNA: TGTGCCAGCAGTTTTGGGACAGTTCGCACAGATACGCAGTATTTT; CDR3 protein: CASSFGTVRTDTQYF
V gene: TRBV6-5; D gene: TRBD1; CDR3 length: 14; J gene: TRBJ2-2; clone size: few; CDR3 DNA: TGTGCCAGCAGCGACAGGGTTCGGACCGGGGAGCTGTTTTTT; CDR3 protein: CASSDRVRTGELFF
V gene: TRBV9; D gene: .; CDR3 length: 14; J gene: TRBJ2-7; clone size: .; CDR3 DNA: TGTGCCAGCAGCCCGCGGACACAAAACTACGAGCAGTACTTC; CDR3 protein: CASSPRTQNYEQYF
V gene: TRBV6-6; D gene: TRBD2; CDR3 length: 15; J gene: TRBJ2-3; clone size: .; CDR3 DNA: TGTGCCAGCACCATGAAGGGAGGGATCACAGATACGCAGTATTTT; CDR3 protein: CASTMKGGITDTQYF
V gene: TRBV19; D gene: TRBD1; CDR3 length: 16; J gene: TRBJ1-1; clone size: .; CDR3 DNA: TGTGCCAGTAGTATACCCGGGACAGGGGGGGACACTGAAGCTTTCTTT; CDR3 protein: CASSIPGTGGDTEAFF
V gene: TRBV7-2; D gene: TRBD1; CDR3 length: 15; J gene: TRBJ1-2; clone size: .; CDR3 DNA: TGTGCCAGCAGCAAACCCCCGGGACAGGGTTATGGCTACACCTTC; CDR3 protein: CASSKPPGQGYGYTF
V gene: TRBV15; D gene: TRBD2; CDR3 length: 17; J gene: TRBJ2-1; clone size: .; CDR3 DNA: TGTGCCACCAGCAGAGTCCTAGCGGGGGGAAGCTACAATGAGCAGTTCTTC; CDR3 protein: CATSRVLAGGSYNEQFF
V gene: TRBV7-2; D gene: .; CDR3 length: 13; J gene: TRBJ2-7; clone size: .; CDR3 DNA: TGTGCCAGCAGCTTAATACAGACCTACGAGCAGTACTTC; CDR3 protein: CASSLIQTYEQYF
V gene: TRBV19; D gene: TRBD1; CDR3 length: 16; J gene: TRBJ1-4; clone size: .; CDR3 DNA: TGTGCCAGTAGTAGGACAGGGGGCCGGACGAATGAAAAACTGTTTTTT; CDR3 protein: CASSRTGGRTNEKLFF
V gene: TRBV14; D gene: TRBD1; CDR3 length: 14; J gene: TRBJ2-2; clone size: once; CDR3 DNA: TGTGCCAGCCGCCCGGACAGGGCGGCCGGGGAGCTGTTTTTT; CDR3 protein: CASRPDRAAGELFF
V gene: TRBV7-2; D gene: .; CDR3 length: 15; J gene: TRBJ1-3; clone size: .; CDR3 DNA: TGTGCCAGCAGCTCCCAGGGGCGTCTTGGAAACACCATATATTTT; CDR3 protein: CASSSQGRLGNTIYF
V gene: TRBV9; D gene: .; CDR3 length: 13; J gene: TRBJ2-5; clone size: .; CDR3 DNA: TGTGCCAGCAGCGCGGAGTCCACCGAGACCCAGTACTTC; CDR3 protein: CASSAESTETQYF
V gene: TRBV4-1; D gene: TRBD2; CDR3 length: 16; J gene: TRBJ2-7; clone size: .; CDR3 DNA: TGCGCCAGCAGCCGTGGACTAGCGGGGGGTTCCTACGAGCAGTACTTC; CDR3 protein: CASSRGLAGGSYEQYF
V gene: TRBV5-1; D gene: .; CDR3 length: 14; J gene: TRBJ1-1; clone size: .; CDR3 DNA: TGCGCCAGCAGCTTGAATGGCCGGGGAACTGAAGCTTTCTTT; CDR3 protein: CASSLNGRGTEAFF
V gene: TRBV6-4; D gene: TRBD2; CDR3 length: 14; J gene: TRBJ2-5; clone size: .; CDR3 DNA: TGTGCCAGCAGTGAGACTAGCGGGTCATACACCCAGTACTTC; CDR3 protein: CASSETSGSYTQYF
V gene: TRBV7-9; D gene: TRBD2; CDR3 length: 15; J gene: TRBJ2-3; clone size: .; CDR3 DNA: TGTTCCAGCAGCTTATCTACTAGCGGGGGAGATACGCAGTATTTT; CDR3 protein: CSSSLSTSGGDTQYF
V gene: TRBV11-2; D gene: .; CDR3 length: 13; J gene: TRBJ1-1; clone size: .; CDR3 DNA: TGTGCCAGCAGCCTTAATCGGGGTCCTGAAGCTTTCTTT; CDR3 protein: CASSLNRGPEAFF
V gene: TRBV5-5; D gene: TRBD2; CDR3 length: 18; J gene: TRBJ2-3; clone size: .; CDR3 DNA: TGTGCCAGCAGCTTGGTTACCACTAGCGGGGGGGCGGCAGATACGCAGTATTTT; CDR3 protein: CASSLVTTSGGAADTQYF
V gene: TRBV27; D gene: .; CDR3 length: 15; J gene: TRBJ1-1; clone size: once; CDR3 DNA: TGTGCCAGCAGTCCCTCGATACAGATGAACACTGAAGCTTTCTTT; CDR3 protein: CASSPSIQMNTEAFF
V gene: TRBV6-6; D gene: .; CDR3 length: 13; J gene: TRBJ2-5; clone size: once; CDR3 DNA: TGTGCCAGCATACCGGACAGCCAAGAGACCCAGTACTTC; CDR3 protein: CASIPDSQETQYF
V gene: TRBV5-5; D gene: .; CDR3 length: 17; J gene: TRBJ1-1; clone size: few; CDR3 DNA: TGTGCCAGCAGCTTCGCGGGGCAGAGAAACTTTGTGGCTGGGGCTTTCTTT; CDR3 protein: CASSFAGQRNFVAGAFF
V gene: TRBV6-5; D gene: .; CDR3 length: 14; J gene: TRBJ1-5; clone size: .; CDR3 DNA: TGTGCCAACCAAAGACAGGTGGGAAAGGGGCCCCAGCATTTT; CDR3 protein: CANQRQVGKGPQHF
V gene: TRBV7-2; D gene: .; CDR3 length: 13; J gene: TRBJ2-7; clone size: .; CDR3 DNA: TGTGCCAGCAGCATGACAGCCTTACACGAGCAGTACTTC; CDR3 protein: CASSMTALHEQYF
V gene: TRBV11-2; D gene: TRBD2; CDR3 length: 16; J gene: TRBJ2-3; clone size: .; CDR3 DNA: TGTGCCAGCAGCACCTTAGCGGGGGGGGCGCCAGATACGCAGTATTTT; CDR3 protein: CASSTLAGGAPDTQYF
V gene: TRBV7-9; D gene: TRBD1; CDR3 length: 13; J gene: TRBJ2-1; clone size: .; CDR3 DNA: TGTGCCAGCAGCCTTACAGGGGGCAATGAGCAGTTCTTC; CDR3 protein: CASSLTGGNEQFF
V gene: TRBV6-5; D gene: .; CDR3 length: 16; J gene: TRBJ1-4; clone size: .; CDR3 DNA: TGTGCCAGCAGTTACTGGGACCTTCTACGGGGGGAAAAACTGTTTTTT; CDR3 protein: CASSYWDLLRGEKLFF
V gene: TRBV28; D gene: .; CDR3 length: 15; J gene: TRBJ1-2; clone size: .; CDR3 DNA: TGTGCCAGCAGTCTTCGGGTGCAGCTTGGCTATGGCTACACCTTC; CDR3 protein: CASSLRVQLGYGYTF
V gene: TRBV2; D gene: TRBD2; CDR3 length: 15; J gene: TRBJ2-7; clone size: .; CDR3 DNA: TGTGCCAGATCCACTAGCGTCAAGAGAGACTACGAGCAGTACTTC; CDR3 protein: CARSTSVKRDYEQYF
V gene: TRBV5-5; D gene: .; CDR3 length: 15; J gene: TRBJ1-2; clone size: .; CDR3 DNA: TGTGCCAGCAGCGTGGGCACGGAGGTTGTCTATGGCTACACCTTC; CDR3 protein: CASSVGTEVVYGYTF
V gene: TRBV6-6; D gene: .; CDR3 length: 13; J gene: TRBJ1-2; clone size: .; CDR3 DNA: TGTGCCAGCAGTCCCGGTCAGGGCCACGGCTACACCTTC; CDR3 protein: CASSPGQGHGYTF
V gene: TRBV4-3; D gene: TRBD1; CDR3 length: 18; J gene: TRBJ2-7; clone size: .; CDR3 DNA: TGCGCCAGCAGCCAAGATGGGACAGGGGGCCTCAGCTCCTACGAGCAGTACTTC; CDR3 protein: CASSQDGTGGLSSYEQYF
V gene: TRBV28; D gene: TRBD2; CDR3 length: 16; J gene: TRBJ2-5; clone size: .; CDR3 DNA: TGTGCCACCGAACCAAGCGGGGCGACGTACCAAGAGACCCAGTACTTC; CDR3 protein: CATEPSGATYQETQYF
V gene: TRBV10-3; D gene: .; CDR3 length: 15; J gene: TRBJ1-2; clone size: .; CDR3 DNA: TGTGCCATCAGTGGGGGAGGACCAGCTAACTATGGCTACACCTTC; CDR3 protein: CAISGGGPANYGYTF
V gene: TRBV2; D gene: TRBD1; CDR3 length: 14; J gene: TRBJ1-1; clone size: .; CDR3 DNA: TGTGCCAGCAGTAAGAACAGGGGTGATTCTGAAGCTTTCTTT; CDR3 protein: CASSKNRGDSEAFF
V gene: TRBV5-6; D gene: .; CDR3 length: 14; J gene: TRBJ1-6; clone size: few; CDR3 DNA: TGTGCCAGCAGCTCCACCGGGACACTCGGGGCCCTCCACTTT; CDR3 protein: CASSSTGTLGALHF
V gene: TRBV28; D gene: .; CDR3 length: 16; J gene: TRBJ1-3; clone size: .; CDR3 DNA: TGTGCCAGCAGCCCATACCCAGGGTTTTCTGGAAACACCATATATTTT; CDR3 protein: CASSPYPGFSGNTIYF
V gene: TRBV5-8; D gene: TRBD1; CDR3 length: 14; J gene: TRBJ1-6; clone size: .; CDR3 DNA: TGTGCCAGCAGCCTGGGACAGGGGCCCTCACCCCTCCACTTT; CDR3 protein: CASSLGQGPSPLHF
V gene: TRBV11-2; D gene: .; CDR3 length: 11; J gene: TRBJ2-7; clone size: few; CDR3 DNA: TGTGCCAGCAGCTTTGGCCACGAGCAGTACTTC; CDR3 protein: CASSFGHEQYF
V gene: TRBV4-3; D gene: .; CDR3 length: 17; J gene: TRBJ1-4; clone size: .; CDR3 DNA: TGCGCCAGCAGCCAAGTACAGACAGGAGTCCCTAATGAAAAACTGTTTTTT; CDR3 protein: CASSQVQTGVPNEKLFF
V gene: TRBV19; D gene: .; CDR3 length: 15; J gene: TRBJ1-5; clone size: .; CDR3 DNA: TGTGCCAGTACCGAGGTACAGGCTACAGGCCAGCCCCAGCATTTT; CDR3 protein: CASTEVQATGQPQHF
V gene: TRBV4-3; D gene: TRBD1; CDR3 length: 15; J gene: TRBJ2-5; clone size: .; CDR3 DNA: TGCGCCAGCAGCCAAAGACAGGGCGCCCAAGAGACCCAGTACTTC; CDR3 protein: CASSQRQGAQETQYF